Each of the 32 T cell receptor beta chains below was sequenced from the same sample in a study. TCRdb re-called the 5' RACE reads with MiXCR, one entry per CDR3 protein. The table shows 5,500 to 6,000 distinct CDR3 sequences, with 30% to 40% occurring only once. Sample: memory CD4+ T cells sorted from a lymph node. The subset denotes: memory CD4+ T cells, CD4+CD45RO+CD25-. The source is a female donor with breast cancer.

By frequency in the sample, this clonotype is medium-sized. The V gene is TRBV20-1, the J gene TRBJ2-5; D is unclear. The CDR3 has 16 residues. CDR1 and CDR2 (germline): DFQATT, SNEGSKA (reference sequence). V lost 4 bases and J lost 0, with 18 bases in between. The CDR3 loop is CSANKMADLYQETQYF. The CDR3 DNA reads TGCAGTGCTAACAAAATGGCCGATTTGTACCAAGAGACCCAGTACTTC.

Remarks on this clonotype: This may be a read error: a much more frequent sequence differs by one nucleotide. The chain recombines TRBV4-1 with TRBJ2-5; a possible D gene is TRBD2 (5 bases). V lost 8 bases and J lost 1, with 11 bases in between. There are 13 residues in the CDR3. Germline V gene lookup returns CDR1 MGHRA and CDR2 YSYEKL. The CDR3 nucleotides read TGCGCCAGCGGCCTTGGGAGCCAAGAGACCCAGTACTTC. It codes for CASGLGSQETQYF.

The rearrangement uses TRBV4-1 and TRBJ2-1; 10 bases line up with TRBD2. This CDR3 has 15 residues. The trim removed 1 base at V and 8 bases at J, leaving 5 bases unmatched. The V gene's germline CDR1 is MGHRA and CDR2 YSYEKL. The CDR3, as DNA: TGCGCCAGCAGCCAAGGGCTAACTAGCGGGGATGAGCAGTTCTTC. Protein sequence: CASSQGLTSGDEQFF.

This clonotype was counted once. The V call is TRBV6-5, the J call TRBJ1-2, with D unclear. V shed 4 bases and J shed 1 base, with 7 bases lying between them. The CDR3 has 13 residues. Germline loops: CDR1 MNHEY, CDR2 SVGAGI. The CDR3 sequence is CASSFTVNYGYTF. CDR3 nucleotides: TGTGCCAGCAGTTTCACAGTTAACTATGGCTACACCTTC.

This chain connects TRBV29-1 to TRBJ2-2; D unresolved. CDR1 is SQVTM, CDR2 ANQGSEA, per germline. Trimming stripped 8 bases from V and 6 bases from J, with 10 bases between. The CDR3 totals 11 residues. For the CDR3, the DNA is TGCAGCTCGGTCTCCGCCGGGGAGCTGTTTTTT. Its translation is CSSVSAGELFF.

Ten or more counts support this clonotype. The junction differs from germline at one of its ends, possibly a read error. DNA of the CDR3: TGTGCCAGCAGCCACCGGGACAGGAATGTAAAACTGTTTTTT. This sequence encodes CASSHRDRNVKLFF. This chain uses TRBV6-6 with TRBJ1-4, with TRBD1 identical over 8 bases. The CDR3 is 14 residues long. Per the germline V gene, CDR1 is MNHNY and CDR2 is SVGAGI (reference sequence).

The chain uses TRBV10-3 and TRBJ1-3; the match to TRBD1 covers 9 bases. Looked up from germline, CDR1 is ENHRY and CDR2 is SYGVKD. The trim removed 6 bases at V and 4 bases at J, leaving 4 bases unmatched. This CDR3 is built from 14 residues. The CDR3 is CAIREQGAGNTIYF. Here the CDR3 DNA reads TGTGCCATCAGGGAACAGGGGGCAGGAAACACCATATATTTT.

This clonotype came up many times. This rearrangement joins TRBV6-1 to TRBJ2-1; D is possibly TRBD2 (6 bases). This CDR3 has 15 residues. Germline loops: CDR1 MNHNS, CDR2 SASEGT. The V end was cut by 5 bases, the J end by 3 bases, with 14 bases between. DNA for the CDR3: TGTGCCAGCAGTAGGGTCTTCGGGAGCTACAATGAGCAGTTCTTC. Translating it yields CASSRVFGSYNEQFF.

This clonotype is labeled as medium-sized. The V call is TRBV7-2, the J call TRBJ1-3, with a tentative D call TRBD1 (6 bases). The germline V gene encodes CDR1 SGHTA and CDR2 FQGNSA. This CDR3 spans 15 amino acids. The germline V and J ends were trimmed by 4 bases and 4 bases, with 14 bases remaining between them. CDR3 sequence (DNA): TGTGCCAGCAGCTCCTATCGGACAGCCGGAAACACCATATATTTT. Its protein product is CASSSYRTAGNTIYF. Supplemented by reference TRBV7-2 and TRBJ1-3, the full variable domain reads GAGVSQSPSNKVTEKGKDVELRCDPISGHTALYWYRQSLGQGLEFLIYFQGNSAPDKSGLPSDRFSAERTGGSVSTLTIQRTQQEDSAVYLCASSSYRTAGNTIYFGEGSWLTVV.

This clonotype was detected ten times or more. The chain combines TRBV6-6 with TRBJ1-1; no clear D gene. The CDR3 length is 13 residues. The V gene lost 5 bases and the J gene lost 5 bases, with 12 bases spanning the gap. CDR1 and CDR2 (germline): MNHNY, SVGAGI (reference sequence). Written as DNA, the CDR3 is TGTGCCAGCAGTCCCCCCGGGAGGACTGAAGCTTTCTTT. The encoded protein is CASSPPGRTEAFF.

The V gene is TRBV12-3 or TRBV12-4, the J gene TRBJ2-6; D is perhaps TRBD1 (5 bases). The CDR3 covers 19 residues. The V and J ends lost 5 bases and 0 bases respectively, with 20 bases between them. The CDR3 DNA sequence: TGTGCCAGCAGTCGCCCCCGCATGGCAGACAGCTCTGGGGCCAACGTCCTGACTTTC. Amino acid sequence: CASSRPRMADSSGANVLTF.

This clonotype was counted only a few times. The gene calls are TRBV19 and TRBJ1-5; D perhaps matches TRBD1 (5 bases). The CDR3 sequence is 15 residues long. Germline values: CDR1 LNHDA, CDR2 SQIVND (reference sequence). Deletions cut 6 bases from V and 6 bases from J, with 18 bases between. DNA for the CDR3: TGTGCCAGTAGGCGGGGGACGTCCGGCCCTCAGCCCCAGCATTTT. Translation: CASRRGTSGPQPQHF.

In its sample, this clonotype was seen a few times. The CDR3 bases are TGTGCCAGCAGCTTAGGCGTCAGGGGCCTTATAGCTGAGCAGTTCTTC. Encoded protein: CASSLGVRGLIAEQFF. This rearrangement joins TRBV11-3 to TRBJ2-1, with a possible D match to TRBD1 (6 bases). The germline gives CDR1 SGHNT, CDR2 YENEEA. CDR3 size: 16 residues. The V end lost 1 base, the J end lost 9 bases, and 19 bases lay between the germline ends.

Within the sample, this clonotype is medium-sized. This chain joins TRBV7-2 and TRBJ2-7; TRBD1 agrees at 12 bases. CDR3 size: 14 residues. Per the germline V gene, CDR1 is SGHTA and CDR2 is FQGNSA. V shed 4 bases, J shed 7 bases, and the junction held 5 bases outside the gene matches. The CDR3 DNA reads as TGTGCCAGCAGCTACGGGACAGGGGGCCGAGAGCAGTACTTC. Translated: CASSYGTGGREQYF.

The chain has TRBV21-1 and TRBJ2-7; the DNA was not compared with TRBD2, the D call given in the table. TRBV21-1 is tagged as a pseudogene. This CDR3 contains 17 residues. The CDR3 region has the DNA TGTGCCAGCAGTCCCAAAACTGGCCTGGTGGGAGTCGACGAGCAGTACTTC. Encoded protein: CASSPKTGLVGVDEQYF.

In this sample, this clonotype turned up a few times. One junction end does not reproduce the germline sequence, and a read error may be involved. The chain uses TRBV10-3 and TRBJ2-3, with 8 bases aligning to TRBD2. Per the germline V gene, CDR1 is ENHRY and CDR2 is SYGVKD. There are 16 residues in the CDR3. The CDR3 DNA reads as TGTGCCATCAGTGATATAGGGACTAGGGAAACAGATGCGCAGTATTTT. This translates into CAISDIGTRETDAQYF.

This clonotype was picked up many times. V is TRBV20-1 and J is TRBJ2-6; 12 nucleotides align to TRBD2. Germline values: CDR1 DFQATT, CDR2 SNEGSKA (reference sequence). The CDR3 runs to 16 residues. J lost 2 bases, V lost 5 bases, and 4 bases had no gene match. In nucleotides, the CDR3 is TGCAGTGCTCCTAGCGGGAGGGACCCTGGGGCCAACGTCCTGACTTTC. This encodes CSAPSGRDPGANVLTF.

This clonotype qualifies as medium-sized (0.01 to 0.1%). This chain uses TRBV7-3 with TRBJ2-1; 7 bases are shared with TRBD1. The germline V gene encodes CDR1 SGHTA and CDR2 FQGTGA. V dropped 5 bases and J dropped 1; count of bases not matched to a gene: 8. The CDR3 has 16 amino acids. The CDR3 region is CASSTRGGRSYNEQFF. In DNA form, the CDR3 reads TGTGCCAGCAGCACGCGAGGGGGCAGGTCCTACAATGAGCAGTTCTTC.

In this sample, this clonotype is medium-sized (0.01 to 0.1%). The CDR3 spells CASSSQGGQGLADTQYF. CDR3 sequence (DNA): TGCGCCAGCAGCTCTCAGGGGGGACAGGGGCTTGCAGATACGCAGTATTTT. This chain links TRBV4-1 with TRBJ2-3; 10 nucleotides line up with TRBD1. Germline V gene lookup returns CDR1 MGHRA and CDR2 YSYEKL. J was trimmed by 4 bases and V by 5 bases; bases with no gene match: 12. The CDR3 runs 17 residues.

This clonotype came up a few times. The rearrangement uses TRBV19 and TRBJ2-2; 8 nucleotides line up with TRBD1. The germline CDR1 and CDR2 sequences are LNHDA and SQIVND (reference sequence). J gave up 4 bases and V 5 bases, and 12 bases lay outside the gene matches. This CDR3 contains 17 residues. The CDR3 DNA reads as TGTGCCAGTAGTTCGCGACAGGGGTTTACCGCCACCGGGGAGCTGTTTTTT. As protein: CASSSRQGFTATGELFF.

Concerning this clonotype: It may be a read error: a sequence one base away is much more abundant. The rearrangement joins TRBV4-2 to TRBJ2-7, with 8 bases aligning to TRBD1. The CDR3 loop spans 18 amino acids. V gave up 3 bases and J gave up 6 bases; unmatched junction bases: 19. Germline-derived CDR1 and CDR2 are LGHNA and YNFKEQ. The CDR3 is CASSQGGPGGAGGGEQYF. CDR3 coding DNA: TGTGCCAGCAGCCAGGGGGGACCGGGCGGGGCAGGGGGCGGCGAGCAGTACTTC.

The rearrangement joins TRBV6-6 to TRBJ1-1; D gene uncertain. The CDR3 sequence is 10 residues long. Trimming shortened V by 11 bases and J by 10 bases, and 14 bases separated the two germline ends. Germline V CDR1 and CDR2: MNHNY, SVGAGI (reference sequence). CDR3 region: CAAENVGAFF. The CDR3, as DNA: TGTGCCGCCGAAAACGTGGGAGCTTTCTTT.

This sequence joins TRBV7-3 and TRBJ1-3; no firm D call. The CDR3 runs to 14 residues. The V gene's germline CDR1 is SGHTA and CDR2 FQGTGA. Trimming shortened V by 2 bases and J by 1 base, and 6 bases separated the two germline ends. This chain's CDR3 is CASSLGESGNTIYF. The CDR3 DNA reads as TGTGCCAGCAGCTTAGGGGAGTCTGGAAACACCATATATTTT.

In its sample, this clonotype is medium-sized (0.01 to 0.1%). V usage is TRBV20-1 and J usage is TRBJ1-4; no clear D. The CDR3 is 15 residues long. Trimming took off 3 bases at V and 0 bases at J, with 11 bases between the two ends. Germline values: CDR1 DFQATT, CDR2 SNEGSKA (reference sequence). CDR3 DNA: TGCAGTGCTAGCGATGGTGGTTCAACTAATGAAAAACTGTTTTTT. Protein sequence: CSASDGGSTNEKLFF.

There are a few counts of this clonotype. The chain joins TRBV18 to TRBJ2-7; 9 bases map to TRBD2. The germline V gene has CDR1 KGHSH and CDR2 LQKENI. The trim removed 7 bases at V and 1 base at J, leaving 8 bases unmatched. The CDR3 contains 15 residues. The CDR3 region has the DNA TGTGCCAGCTTATCCGGGACTAGCAGGTCCTACGAGCAGTACTTC. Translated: CASLSGTSRSYEQYF.

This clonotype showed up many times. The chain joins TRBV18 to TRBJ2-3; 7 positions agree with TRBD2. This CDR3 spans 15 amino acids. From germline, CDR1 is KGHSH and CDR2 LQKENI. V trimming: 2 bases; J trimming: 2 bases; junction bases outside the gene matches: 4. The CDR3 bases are TGTGCCAGCTCACCATTGGGAGGGTCCACAGATACGCAGTATTTT. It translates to CASSPLGGSTDTQYF.

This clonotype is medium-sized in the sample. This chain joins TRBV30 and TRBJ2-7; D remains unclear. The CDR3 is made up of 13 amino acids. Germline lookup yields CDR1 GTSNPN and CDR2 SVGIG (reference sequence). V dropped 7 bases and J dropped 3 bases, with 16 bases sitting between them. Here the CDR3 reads CASTRPLSYEQYF. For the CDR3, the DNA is TGTGCCTCGACCCGGCCCCTCAGCTACGAGCAGTACTTC.

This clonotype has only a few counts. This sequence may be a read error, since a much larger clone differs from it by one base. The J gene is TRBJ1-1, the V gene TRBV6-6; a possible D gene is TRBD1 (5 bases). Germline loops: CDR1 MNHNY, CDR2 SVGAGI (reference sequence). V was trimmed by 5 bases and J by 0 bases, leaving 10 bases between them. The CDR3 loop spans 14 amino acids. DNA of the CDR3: TGTGCCAGCAGTCGCGGGGGGGTGAACACTGAAGCTTTCTTT. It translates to CASSRGGVNTEAFF.

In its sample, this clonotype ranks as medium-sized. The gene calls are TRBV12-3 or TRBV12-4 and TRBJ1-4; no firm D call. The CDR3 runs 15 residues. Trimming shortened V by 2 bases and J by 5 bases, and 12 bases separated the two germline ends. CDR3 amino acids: CASSLSVRLNEKLFF. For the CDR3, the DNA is TGTGCCAGCAGTTTATCTGTCAGACTGAATGAAAAACTGTTTTTT.

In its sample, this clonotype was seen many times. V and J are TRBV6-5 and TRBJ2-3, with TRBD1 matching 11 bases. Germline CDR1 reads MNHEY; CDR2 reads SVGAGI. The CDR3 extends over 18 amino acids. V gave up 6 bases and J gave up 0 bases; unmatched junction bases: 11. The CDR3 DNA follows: TGTGCCAGCAGGCCCGGGACAGGGGGAATAACTAGCACAGATACGCAGTATTTT. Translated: CASRPGTGGITSTDTQYF.

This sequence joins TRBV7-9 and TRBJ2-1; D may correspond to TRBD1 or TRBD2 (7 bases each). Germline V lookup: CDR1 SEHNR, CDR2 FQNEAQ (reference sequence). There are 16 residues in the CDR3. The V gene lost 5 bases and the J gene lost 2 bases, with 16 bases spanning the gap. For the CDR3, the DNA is TGTGCCAGCAGCCCCAGGGGGGGAGCGGCCTACAATGAGCAGTTCTTC. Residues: CASSPRGGAAYNEQFF.

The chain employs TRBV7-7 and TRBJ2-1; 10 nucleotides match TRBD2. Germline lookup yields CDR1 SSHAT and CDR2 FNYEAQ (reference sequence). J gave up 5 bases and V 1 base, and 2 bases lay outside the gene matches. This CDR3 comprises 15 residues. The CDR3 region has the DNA TGTGCCAGCAGCTTAGGGACTAGCGGTCACAATGAGCAGTTCTTC. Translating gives CASSLGTSGHNEQFF.